The rows below give T cell receptor beta chains drawn from one sample of a study of cytomegalovirus exposure and HLA in healthy donors. Assay: immunoSEQ multiplex PCR; the TCRdb copy retains only in-frame clones and omits some. The table shows 150,000 to 200,000 clones, with about 86% occurring only once. Sample: PBMCs. These TCRs come from a woman aged 18-29 years in good health and CMV-seropositive. Both conserved end residues are part of each CDR3. Each record gives: CDR3 DNA, CDR3 protein, V gene, clone size, J gene, D gene. A D gene is named only where the DNA matches it firmly. Clone size is not always given. Where it is, it says once, few, many or a class for expanded clones.

CDR3 DNA: TGTGCCACCAGCAGCCTCCGAGGCGGGGGGCAAGAGACCCAGTACTTC
CDR3 protein: CATSSLRGGGQETQYF
V gene: TRBV15
clone size: .
J gene: TRBJ2-5
D gene: TRBD2

CDR3 DNA: TGCGCCAGCAGCTTGGTTCAGACCGGGGAGCTGTTTTTT
CDR3 protein: CASSLVQTGELFF
V gene: TRBV5-1
clone size: .
J gene: TRBJ2-2
D gene: .

CDR3 DNA: TGTGCCAGCCCAGGACAGAGTGGAGGCTACACCTTC
CDR3 protein: CASPGQSGGYTF
V gene: TRBV2
clone size: .
J gene: TRBJ1-2
D gene: .

CDR3 DNA: TGTGCCAGCAGTCCCGGGACAGGGGACTATGGCTACACCTTC
CDR3 protein: CASSPGTGDYGYTF
V gene: TRBV28
clone size: .
J gene: TRBJ1-2
D gene: TRBD1

CDR3 DNA: TGTGCCAGCACCAGCGGAGGGCGCGCTCTAAATTCACCCCTCCACTTT
CDR3 protein: CASTSGGRALNSPLHF
V gene: TRBV6-6
clone size: .
J gene: TRBJ1-6
D gene: .

CDR3 DNA: TGTGCCAGCAGTTTGAGTGGGAGGGTAGGCTCCTACGAGCAGTACTTC
CDR3 protein: CASSLSGRVGSYEQYF
V gene: TRBV27
clone size: .
J gene: TRBJ2-7
D gene: TRBD2

CDR3 DNA: TGTGCCAGCAGCCTAAGGACAGATTCTAATTCACCCCTCCACTTT
CDR3 protein: CASSLRTDSNSPLHF
V gene: TRBV7-3
clone size: once
J gene: TRBJ1-6
D gene: .

CDR3 DNA: TGTGCCAGCAGCAAAGAATTAACAAATGGCTACACCTTC
CDR3 protein: CASSKELTNGYTF
V gene: TRBV21-1
clone size: .
J gene: TRBJ1-2
D gene: .

CDR3 DNA: TGTGCCAGCAGCTCCCTCTCAGTTTGGGAGGAGAGCTCTGGAAACACCATATATTTT
CDR3 protein: CASSSLSVWEESSGNTIYF
V gene: TRBV11-3
clone size: .
J gene: TRBJ1-3
D gene: .

CDR3 DNA: TGTGCCAGCAGTTCGGGAGAGGGCTCCTACAATGAGCAGTTCTTC
CDR3 protein: CASSSGEGSYNEQFF
V gene: TRBV6-4
clone size: few
J gene: TRBJ2-1
D gene: .

CDR3 DNA: TGTGCCAGCAGTCTAGCGGGGTTACCGCAAGAGACCCAGTACTTC
CDR3 protein: CASSLAGLPQETQYF
V gene: TRBV2
clone size: .
J gene: TRBJ2-5
D gene: TRBD2

CDR3 DNA: TGTGCCAGCAGCTTAACGGGACAGGGGTCAGATACGCAGTATTTT
CDR3 protein: CASSLTGQGSDTQYF
V gene: TRBV7-2
clone size: .
J gene: TRBJ2-3
D gene: TRBD1

CDR3 DNA: TGTGCCATCCACAGGGGAGGTGGGATCACTGAAGCTTTCTTT
CDR3 protein: CAIHRGGGITEAFF
V gene: TRBV2
clone size: few
J gene: TRBJ1-1
D gene: TRBD1

CDR3 DNA: TGTGCCAGCAGCCAAGTCTCGCGGGGGTACTCTGGGGCCAACGTCCTGACTTTC
CDR3 protein: CASSQVSRGYSGANVLTF
V gene: TRBV4-2
clone size: .
J gene: TRBJ2-6
D gene: TRBD2

CDR3 DNA: TGTGCCAGCAGGATTGACAGGGATCAGGGCTACACCTTC
CDR3 protein: CASRIDRDQGYTF
V gene: TRBV7-9
clone size: once
J gene: TRBJ1-2
D gene: TRBD1

CDR3 DNA: TGTGCCAGCAGCTCCAGGACAGGGGGGAACAGCAATCAGCCCCAGCATTTT
CDR3 protein: CASSSRTGGNSNQPQHF
V gene: TRBV11-2
clone size: .
J gene: TRBJ1-5
D gene: TRBD1

CDR3 DNA: TGCGCCAGCAATCGGCTAGCGGGGGGGGTTCGGGGTGAGACCCAGTACTTC
CDR3 protein: CASNRLAGGVRGETQYF
V gene: TRBV5-1
clone size: .
J gene: TRBJ2-5
D gene: TRBD2

CDR3 DNA: TGTGCCAGCAGCTTAGCGGCTAGCGGGGGGGGTCGTGGGGCCAACGTCCTGACTTTC
CDR3 protein: CASSLAASGGGRGANVLTF
V gene: TRBV7-2
clone size: .
J gene: TRBJ2-6
D gene: TRBD2

CDR3 DNA: TGTGCCAGCAGTTTACCCACAGGCTATGGCTACACCTTC
CDR3 protein: CASSLPTGYGYTF
V gene: TRBV27
clone size: .
J gene: TRBJ1-2
D gene: .

CDR3 DNA: TGTGCCAGCAGCTGGGGGGGCGGCGAGGCTTACAATGAGCAGTTCTTC
CDR3 protein: CASSWGGGEAYNEQFF
V gene: TRBV13
clone size: .
J gene: TRBJ2-1
D gene: .

CDR3 DNA: TGCGCCAGCAGCTCCATTCAGGGGGAATTCACTGAAGCTGGAAACACCATATATTTT
CDR3 protein: CASSSIQGEFTEAGNTIYF
V gene: TRBV5-1
clone size: .
J gene: TRBJ1-3
D gene: TRBD1

CDR3 DNA: TGTGCCAGCAGAGAAGGTGGCGGGGGGGCCCAGGAGACCCAGTACTTC
CDR3 protein: CASREGGGGAQETQYF
V gene: TRBV28
clone size: .
J gene: TRBJ2-5
D gene: TRBD2

CDR3 DNA: TGTGCCAGTAGTATGAGTAGAAATGAGCAGTTCTTC
CDR3 protein: CASSMSRNEQFF
V gene: TRBV19
clone size: .
J gene: TRBJ2-1
D gene: .

CDR3 DNA: TGCGCCAGCAGCTGGCGGGCGAACACTGAAGCTTTCTTT
CDR3 protein: CASSWRANTEAFF
V gene: TRBV5-1
clone size: .
J gene: TRBJ1-1
D gene: .

CDR3 DNA: TGTGCCAGCAGCCGAGCCGTCTCTGAAGCTTTCTTT
CDR3 protein: CASSRAVSEAFF
V gene: TRBV5-6
clone size: .
J gene: TRBJ1-1
D gene: .

CDR3 DNA: TGCGCCAGCAGCCATTTGCGAACTAATGAAAAACTGTTTTTT
CDR3 protein: CASSHLRTNEKLFF
V gene: TRBV4-1
clone size: few
J gene: TRBJ1-4
D gene: .

CDR3 DNA: TGTGCCAGCAGTAATCACGCTGCCCCAGAATATGGCTACACCTTC
CDR3 protein: CASSNHAAPEYGYTF
V gene: TRBV5-4
clone size: .
J gene: TRBJ1-2
D gene: .

CDR3 DNA: TGTGCCATCAGTGAGCCCAGGACAGGGGCAAACGAGCAGTTCTTC
CDR3 protein: CAISEPRTGANEQFF
V gene: TRBV10-3
clone size: few
J gene: TRBJ2-1
D gene: TRBD1

CDR3 DNA: TGTGCCAGCAGCCAACAGGGAAGGCAGAACACTGAAGCTTTCTTT
CDR3 protein: CASSQQGRQNTEAFF
V gene: TRBV5-5
clone size: few
J gene: TRBJ1-1
D gene: .

CDR3 DNA: TGCGCCAGCAGCTTGGGGTTTTCGACAGGGGGCAGTGGCTACACCTTC
CDR3 protein: CASSLGFSTGGSGYTF
V gene: TRBV5-1
clone size: .
J gene: TRBJ1-2
D gene: TRBD1

CDR3 DNA: TGCGCCAGCAGCCAAGATTGGGCTAGCGGCACAGATACGCAGTATTTT
CDR3 protein: CASSQDWASGTDTQYF
V gene: TRBV4-3
clone size: .
J gene: TRBJ2-3
D gene: .

CDR3 DNA: TGTGCCAGCAGTTCCGGGGGGGGCGGAGCTAATGAAAAACTGTTTTTT
CDR3 protein: CASSSGGGGANEKLFF
V gene: TRBV28
clone size: .
J gene: TRBJ1-4
D gene: .

CDR3 DNA: TGCGCCAGCAGCCAAAAGGGGGCCGGGGGCAATCAGCCCCAGCATTTT
CDR3 protein: CASSQKGAGGNQPQHF
V gene: TRBV4-1
clone size: .
J gene: TRBJ1-5
D gene: TRBD1

CDR3 DNA: TGCAGTGTCTTCAATCAGCCCCAGCATTTT
CDR3 protein: CSVFNQPQHF
V gene: TRBV20-1
clone size: few
J gene: TRBJ1-5
D gene: .

CDR3 DNA: TGCGCCAGCAGCTTGCAGGCCGAAGAGACCCAGTACTTC
CDR3 protein: CASSLQAEETQYF
V gene: TRBV5-1
clone size: .
J gene: TRBJ2-5
D gene: .

CDR3 DNA: TGTGCCAGCAGCCATCTACCTTGGACAGGGCTAGGAAACACCATATATTTT
CDR3 protein: CASSHLPWTGLGNTIYF
V gene: TRBV5-5
clone size: .
J gene: TRBJ1-3
D gene: TRBD1

CDR3 DNA: TGTGCCAGTAGTGTCCAGGGGTATGGCAATCAGCCCCAGCATTTT
CDR3 protein: CASSVQGYGNQPQHF
V gene: TRBV19
clone size: few
J gene: TRBJ1-5
D gene: .

CDR3 DNA: TGTGCCAGCACTACAGGGGGCCTAGCTGGAAACACCATATATTTT
CDR3 protein: CASTTGGLAGNTIYF
V gene: TRBV6-1
clone size: .
J gene: TRBJ1-3
D gene: TRBD1

CDR3 DNA: TGTGCCAGCAGTTCGGGACTCGATGCTTTCTTT
CDR3 protein: CASSSGLDAFF
V gene: TRBV27
clone size: .
J gene: TRBJ1-1
D gene: .

CDR3 DNA: TGTGCCAGCTCACCCGGCGCGGGGGCTAATTCACCCCTCCACTTT
CDR3 protein: CASSPGAGANSPLHF
V gene: TRBV18
clone size: .
J gene: TRBJ1-6
D gene: .

CDR3 DNA: TGCGCCAGCAGCTTGTTAAGGGGAGAGACCCAGTACTTC
CDR3 protein: CASSLLRGETQYF
V gene: TRBV5-1
clone size: .
J gene: TRBJ2-5
D gene: .

CDR3 DNA: TGTGCCAGCAGCCAAGAGGCCTGGGACAATCAAGCTTTCTTT
CDR3 protein: CASSQEAWDNQAFF
V gene: TRBV4-2
clone size: .
J gene: TRBJ1-1
D gene: .

CDR3 DNA: TGCGCCAGCAGCCAGGCGGGTACAGGGTCGGCTGGCTACACCTTC
CDR3 protein: CASSQAGTGSAGYTF
V gene: TRBV4-3
clone size: .
J gene: TRBJ1-2
D gene: .

CDR3 DNA: TGCGCCAGCAGCCCCGGAGGTGAGTCTGAAGCTTTCTTT
CDR3 protein: CASSPGGESEAFF
V gene: TRBV4-1
clone size: .
J gene: TRBJ1-1
D gene: .

CDR3 DNA: TGTGCCAGCAGGGGACTAGCGGGTACCACAGATACGCAGTATTTT
CDR3 protein: CASRGLAGTTDTQYF
V gene: TRBV6-6
clone size: once
J gene: TRBJ2-3
D gene: TRBD2

CDR3 DNA: TGTGCCACATCCAGGGGACTAGCGGGTTCTGTCACAGATACGCAGTATTTT
CDR3 protein: CATSRGLAGSVTDTQYF
V gene: TRBV19
clone size: .
J gene: TRBJ2-3
D gene: TRBD2

CDR3 DNA: TGTGCCAGCAGTTTCAAGGGGAACTTCGGTGAAGCCTTCTTT
CDR3 protein: CASSFKGNFGEAFF
V gene: TRBV28
clone size: few
J gene: TRBJ1-1
D gene: .

CDR3 DNA: TGTGCCTGGAGTGCGATGACAGGGCGAGGCTCTGAAGCTTTCTTT
CDR3 protein: CAWSAMTGRGSEAFF
V gene: TRBV30
clone size: once
J gene: TRBJ1-1
D gene: TRBD1

CDR3 DNA: TGCGCCAGCAGCCCTTTGGGACAGGGGTTCCACGAGCAGTACTTC
CDR3 protein: CASSPLGQGFHEQYF
V gene: TRBV4-1
clone size: .
J gene: TRBJ2-7
D gene: TRBD1

CDR3 DNA: TGCGCCAGCAGCTTGGGACAGGGAAATTCACCCCTCCACTTT
CDR3 protein: CASSLGQGNSPLHF
V gene: TRBV5-1
clone size: .
J gene: TRBJ1-6
D gene: TRBD1